The 12 T cell receptor beta chains listed next were all sequenced from one sample in a study of blood T cell repertoires in COVID-19. Only in-frame clones appear in the TCRdb table, and some are missing; sequencing was by immunoSEQ multiplex PCR. This sample carries under 200,000 clones, about 90% of them seen once, and the ten largest clones take 0.75% to 0.95%. Sequencing was performed on peripheral blood. These receptors originate from a woman in her 70s with acute or convalescent COVID-19.

This sequence joins TRBV5-1 and TRBJ1-2; TRBD1 aligns across 9 bases. The J segment lost 8 bases and the V segment lost 3 bases, leaving 8 bases of the junction unmatched. The CDR3 is 14 residues long. Germline assignment: CDR1 SGHRS and CDR2 YFSETQ. The CDR3 region has the DNA TGCGCCAGCAGCTACGTGGGACAGGGAGGGGGCTACACCTTC. This gives the protein CASSYVGQGGGYTF.

The rearrangement joins TRBV6-6 to TRBJ2-5; maybe TRBD1 (6 bases). This CDR3 comprises 14 residues. The V and J ends lost 5 bases and 5 bases respectively, with 15 bases between them. Germline values: CDR1 MNHNY, CDR2 SVGAGI (reference sequence). The CDR3 sequence: CASSTAGARETQYF. The CDR3 bases are TGTGCCAGCAGTACCGCAGGGGCGAGGGAGACCCAGTACTTC.

The chain has TRBV5-1 and TRBJ2-2; 7 bases map to TRBD2. The CDR3 totals 15 residues. With V trimmed by 1 base and J by 9 bases, 9 bases remained unmatched. Germline lookup yields CDR1 SGHRS and CDR2 YFSETQ. CDR3 coding DNA: TGCGCCAGCAGCTTGTCGAGCGGGACGGGCAGGGAGCTGTTTTTT. It yields the protein CASSLSSGTGRELFF.

The rearrangement links TRBV29-1 to TRBJ1-1; TRBD1 aligns across 7 bases. V gave up 5 bases and J gave up 1 base; unmatched junction bases: 1. The CDR3 covers 12 residues. The germline V gene encodes CDR1 SQVTM and CDR2 ANQGSEA. CDR3 sequence (DNA): TGCAGCGTTAGGACAGGGAACACTGAAGCTTTCTTT. Residues: CSVRTGNTEAFF.

The V and J genes are TRBV10-1 and TRBJ2-1, with a tentative D call TRBD1 (5 bases). Trimming took 3 bases from V and 9 from J, leaving 21 bases between them. The germline CDR1 and CDR2 sequences are WNHNN and SYGVQD (reference sequence). The CDR3 covers 16 residues. CDR3 bases: TGCGCCAGCAGTGAAGTAGTTTTCTCGCGTAGGGGTGAGCAGTTCTTC. Translated, it gives CASSEVVFSRRGEQFF.

V is TRBV14 and J is TRBJ2-3; D is unresolved. CDR1 and CDR2 from the germline V gene are SGHDN and FVKESK. This CDR3 contains 12 residues. The V and J ends lost 2 bases and 2 bases respectively, with 2 bases between them. CDR3: CASSQYTDTQYF. The CDR3 bases are TGTGCCAGCAGCCAATACACAGATACGCAGTATTTT.

In this sample, this clone turned up once. J is TRBJ2-2 and V is TRBV19; 11 positions match TRBD2. The V gene's germline CDR1 is LNHDA and CDR2 SQIVND (reference sequence). The CDR3 extends over 16 amino acids. With V trimmed by 4 bases and J by 0 bases, 1 base remained unmatched. The CDR3 region is CASSTSGGTNTGELFF. CDR3 coding DNA: TGTGCCAGTAGTACTAGCGGGGGGACGAACACCGGGGAGCTGTTTTTT. Filled out from reference TRBV19 and TRBJ2-2, the complete variable domain reads DGGITQSPKYLFRKEGQNVTLSCEQNLNHDAMYWYRQDPGQGLRLIYYSQIVNDFQKGDIAEGYSVSREKKESFPLTVTSAQKNPTAFYLCASSTSGGTNTGELFFGEGSRLTVL.

The chain links TRBV29-1 to TRBJ2-3; D gene ambiguous. The germline V and J ends were trimmed by 2 bases and 1 base, with 7 bases remaining between them. The CDR3 contains 13 residues. Germline CDR1 and CDR2: SQVTM and ANQGSEA. CDR3 sequence: CSVEKPGTDTQYF. The CDR3 DNA is TGCAGCGTTGAAAAGCCCGGCACAGATACGCAGTATTTT.

The chain recombines TRBV3-1 (or the pseudogene TRBV3-2) with TRBJ2-1; the match to TRBD2 covers 9 bases. Germline loops: CDR1 LGHDT, CDR2 YNNKEL (reference sequence). The CDR3 runs to 16 residues. Losses at the gene ends were 4 bases for V and 4 bases for J; bases not matched to a gene: 8. The DNA of the CDR3 is TGTGCCAGCAGCCGCGGGGGGGCGGGAGCGTACAATGAGCAGTTCTTC. Amino acids: CASSRGGAGAYNEQFF.

The chain recombines TRBV6-4 with TRBJ1-6; TRBD1 is a possible D gene (5 bases). The CDR3 is 13 residues long. CDR1 and CDR2 from the germline V gene are MRHNA and SNTAGT. Trimming took off 5 bases at V and 7 bases at J, with 9 bases between the two ends. The CDR3 DNA is TGTGCCAGCAGTACTTCAGGGAATTCACCCCTCCACTTT. Translating it yields CASSTSGNSPLHF.

The chain joins TRBV7-9 to TRBJ1-4, with D possibly matching TRBD1 (6 bases). The germline gives CDR1 SEHNR, CDR2 FQNEAQ (reference sequence). This CDR3 is built from 16 residues. Trimming took 1 base from V and 6 from J, leaving 15 bases between them. CDR3 DNA sequence: TGTGCCAGCAGCTTAGGGTCTACAGGGCCCTATGAAAAACTGTTTTTT. It specifies CASSLGSTGPYEKLFF.

This clone was recorded a few times. The V gene is TRBV5-1, the J gene TRBJ2-7; 9 positions match TRBD2. With 5 bases clipped from V and 7 bases from J, the junction kept 13 bases outside the gene matches. The CDR3 contains 15 residues. Germline V gives CDR1 SGHRS, CDR2 YFSETQ. The CDR3 protein is CASSFVGVAGEEQYF. The CDR3 DNA follows: TGCGCCAGCAGTTTTGTCGGGGTAGCGGGAGAAGAGCAGTACTTC.